These 27 T cell receptor beta chains were all obtained from the same sample, sequenced in a study of cytomegalovirus exposure and HLA in healthy donors. This PCR relied on a set of 60 Vbeta primers and 13 Jbeta primers. Using immunoSEQ multiplex PCR, the repertoire was profiled, and TCRdb retains in-frame clones only, with some absent. Found here are about 110,000 clones, approximately 82% of them singletons; the top ten hold about an eighth. The material sequenced was PBMCs. These receptors originate from a man aged 25-45 years in good health and CMV-seropositive.

The table lists this clone with a count of one. The rearrangement links TRBV28 to TRBJ1-5; D is unclear. Germline loops: CDR1 MDHEN, CDR2 SYDVKM. V was clipped by 3 bases and J by 2 bases, with 5 bases between them. The CDR3 consists of 13 residues. This chain's CDR3 is CASSFAGNQPQHF. CDR3 in DNA: TGTGCCAGCAGTTTTGCGGGCAATCAGCCCCAGCATTTT.

The chain links TRBV5-8 to TRBJ1-1, with 7 bases that match TRBD1. CDR1 is SGHTS and CDR2 is YDEGEE in the germline V gene. CDR3 length: 17 amino acids. With 4 bases clipped from V and 3 bases from J, the junction kept 15 bases outside the gene matches. DNA of the CDR3: TGTGCCAGCAGCGCGTTTACCGGGACAGATTTTCACACTGAAGCTTTCTTT. Encoded protein: CASSAFTGTDFHTEAFF.

The rearrangement joins TRBV5-4 to TRBJ2-2; 8 nucleotides align to TRBD2. This CDR3 is built from 16 residues. Germline CDR1 SGHNT, CDR2 YYREEE (reference sequence). The ends lost 1 base at V and 7 bases at J; junction bases unmatched: 9. The CDR3 reads CASSLWRGVRVGELFF. DNA for the CDR3: TGTGCCAGCAGCTTGTGGCGGGGGGTGAGAGTCGGGGAGCTGTTTTTT.

The chain joins TRBV30 to TRBJ2-2; 7 bases are shared with TRBD1. This CDR3 has 15 residues. In germline, CDR1 is GTSNPN, CDR2 SVGIG (reference sequence). The V segment lost 3 bases and the J segment 1 base; nucleotides outside the gene matches: 5. The CDR3 sequence is CAWRLGGRNTGELFF. The CDR3 nucleotides read TGTGCCTGGAGACTAGGGGGCAGGAACACCGGGGAGCTGTTTTTT.

The chain employs TRBV5-1 and TRBJ1-1, with 7 bases that match TRBD1. This CDR3 is built from 15 residues. The ends lost 5 bases at V and 2 bases at J; junction bases unmatched: 9. CDR1 and CDR2 from the germline V gene are SGHRS and YFSETQ. The CDR3 region is CASRPTTGANTEAFF. The CDR3 DNA reads as TGCGCCAGCAGGCCGACCACAGGGGCCAACACTGAAGCTTTCTTT.

The chain couples TRBV7-2 to TRBJ2-1; 13 nucleotides line up with TRBD2. Trimming took 7 bases from V and 8 from J; bases not matched to a gene: 8. This CDR3 is 15 amino acids long. The germline V gene encodes CDR1 SGHTA and CDR2 FQGNSA. The CDR3 loop is CASKNTSGGAHEQFF. The CDR3 bases are TGTGCCAGCAAGAACACTAGCGGGGGGGCACATGAGCAGTTCTTC.

This clone was seen a single time. The chain employs TRBV30 and TRBJ2-2; 8 positions match TRBD1. The CDR3 covers 15 residues. The junction had 9 bases not matched to a gene; V was cut back by 1 base and J by 8 bases. The germline V gene encodes CDR1 GTSNPN and CDR2 SVGIG (reference sequence). The CDR3, as DNA: TGTGCCTGGAGTGGGGCAGGGGGCGCGGGGGGGGAGCTGTTTTTT. It yields the protein CAWSGAGGAGGELFF.

CDR3 sequence: CASSSRGGYEQYF. In DNA form, the CDR3 reads TGTGCCAGCAGCTCCCGGGGGGGCTACGAGCAGTACTTC. The chain carries TRBV11-3 and TRBJ2-7; 8 positions agree with TRBD2. With 4 bases clipped from V and 3 bases from J, the junction kept 2 bases outside the gene matches. Germline V gene sequence: CDR1 SGHNT, CDR2 YENEEA. The length of the CDR3 is 13 residues.

This rearrangement joins TRBV30 to TRBJ1-3; D is possibly TRBD1 (5 bases). V was cut by 0 bases and J by 2 bases, with 8 bases left in between. This CDR3 region has 14 residues. In germline, CDR1 is GTSNPN, CDR2 SVGIG (reference sequence). The CDR3 spells CAWSVGGAGNTIYF. As DNA, the CDR3 is TGTGCCTGGAGTGTAGGAGGGGCTGGAAACACCATATATTTT.

The chain is built from TRBV27 and TRBJ2-7; D possibly corresponds to TRBD2 (7 bases). The V end lost 3 bases, the J end lost 6 bases, and 12 bases lay between the germline ends. This CDR3 region has 13 residues. The V gene's germline CDR1 is MNHEY and CDR2 SMNVEV (reference sequence). The CDR3 is CASSLGGLAEQYF. CDR3 nucleotide sequence: TGTGCCAGCAGTTTGGGGGGGCTGGCCGAGCAGTACTTC.

The V and J genes are TRBV5-8 and TRBJ2-2, with 7 bases that match TRBD2. Germline CDR1 reads SGHTS; CDR2 reads YDEGEE. V lost 3 bases and J lost 0; bases outside the gene matches: 2. The CDR3 runs to 15 residues. CDR3 in DNA: TGTGCCAGCAGCTGGGGGGGGGCGAACACCGGGGAGCTGTTTTTT. Protein sequence: CASSWGGANTGELFF.

The rearrangement links TRBV28 to TRBJ2-2; the D is unclear. CDR3 size: 11 residues. Trimming left V 3 bases short and J 8 bases short, with 4 bases between. The germline gives CDR1 MDHEN, CDR2 SYDVKM. The CDR3 DNA reads as TGTGCCAGCAGTTTTCGGGGGGAGCTGTTTTTT. Its translation is CASSFRGELFF.

J is TRBJ2-1 and V is TRBV27; 8 bases agree with TRBD2. V was pared by 3 bases and J by 0 bases, with 10 bases of the junction left unmatched. The CDR3 runs to 18 residues. Per the germline V gene, CDR1 is MNHEY and CDR2 is SMNVEV (reference sequence). The CDR3 spells CASSLLASGLSSYNEQFF. The DNA for the CDR3 is TGTGCCAGCAGTTTGTTGGCTAGCGGGCTGAGCTCCTACAATGAGCAGTTCTTC.

This CDR3 is CASSFPTGGNYGYTF. The CDR3 nucleotides read TGTGCCAGCAGTTTCCCTACAGGGGGCAACTATGGCTACACCTTC. V and J are TRBV6-6 and TRBJ1-2; 9 bases fit TRBD1. Germline V CDR1 and CDR2: MNHNY, SVGAGI (reference sequence). This CDR3 region has 15 residues. V shed 4 bases, J shed 2 bases, and the junction held 5 bases outside the gene matches.

V usage is TRBV7-9 and J usage is TRBJ1-1; 8 nucleotides line up with TRBD1. J gave up 12 bases and V 5 bases, and 5 bases lay outside the gene matches. This CDR3 is built from 11 residues. Germline assignment: CDR1 SEHNR and CDR2 FQNEAQ (reference sequence). The CDR3 coding sequence is TGTGCCAGCAGCCTAGGACAGGGAACTTTCTTT. Translating gives CASSLGQGTFF.

The table lists this clone with a count of one. The chain couples TRBV7-2 to TRBJ2-1; 7 nucleotides align to TRBD2. Germline assignment: CDR1 SGHTA and CDR2 FQGNSA. The CDR3 is 18 residues long. V lost 4 bases and J lost 1; bases outside the gene matches: 13. CDR3 in DNA: TGTGCCAGCAGCTACTCCCCGGGGGGAAGCGCTTCCTACAATGAGCAGTTCTTC. This codes for CASSYSPGGSASYNEQFF.

J is TRBJ1-5 and V is TRBV7-2; 9 bases match TRBD1. Looked up from germline, CDR1 is SGHTA and CDR2 is FQGNSA. The CDR3 sequence is 17 residues long. The V segment lost 2 bases and the J segment 4 bases; nucleotides outside the gene matches: 9. CDR3 DNA sequence: TGTGCCAGCAGCTTAAGTCTTAGCGGACAGGGGAATCAGCCCCAGCATTTT. Protein: CASSLSLSGQGNQPQHF.

This sequence joins TRBV4-1 and TRBJ1-6; 8 nucleotides align to TRBD1. Trimming at V came to 6 bases and at J to 1 base, leaving 5 bases not matched to a gene. Per germline, CDR1 MGHRA and CDR2 YSYEKL. The CDR3 runs 16 residues. The CDR3 coding sequence is TGCGCCAGCAGAAGCAACAGGGGGTCCTATAATTCACCCCTCCACTTT. Residues: CASRSNRGSYNSPLHF.

This sequence joins TRBV5-8 and TRBJ2-1, with D possibly TRBD1 on 6 matching bases. Trimming removed 5 bases from V and 0 bases from J, with 12 bases in between. The CDR3 spans 15 residues. Per germline, CDR1 SGHTS and CDR2 YDEGEE. This chain's CDR3 is CASSSRGSSYNEQFF. The CDR3, as DNA: TGTGCCAGCAGTTCAAGGGGGAGCTCCTACAATGAGCAGTTCTTC.

J is TRBJ2-3 and V is TRBV6-5; no firm D call. Germline values: CDR1 MNHEY, CDR2 SVGAGI. V lost 6 bases and J 3 bases, leaving 10 bases between the germline ends. The CDR3 is made up of 13 amino acids. The CDR3 is CASSPDTTDTQYF. The CDR3 DNA reads TGTGCCAGCAGCCCAGACACAACAGATACGCAGTATTTT.

The CDR3 DNA sequence: TGTGCCAGCAGCTCCCTCAGGGGAAGCCCCTACGAGCAGTACTTC. This sequence encodes CASSSLRGSPYEQYF. The chain couples TRBV7-9 to TRBJ2-5; possible D gene TRBD1, 6 bases. The J call may be in error: the DNA end matches TRBJ2-7 better. The CDR3 runs to 15 residues. The germline CDR1 and CDR2 sequences are SEHNR and FQNEAQ (reference sequence).

The rearrangement joins TRBV7-6 to TRBJ2-2, with 8 bases matching TRBD1. Germline loops: CDR1 SGHVS, CDR2 FNYEAQ. After removal of 2 bases from V and 2 bases from J, the junction contained 4 bases not matched to a gene. The CDR3 loop spans 16 amino acids. CDR3 loop: CASSLMDRANTGELFF. DNA for the CDR3: TGTGCCAGCAGCTTAATGGACAGGGCAAACACCGGGGAGCTGTTTTTT.

The chain joins TRBV28 to TRBJ2-7, with 8 bases lining up with TRBD1. V was pared by 5 bases and J by 2 bases, with 2 bases of the junction left unmatched. Per germline, CDR1 MDHEN and CDR2 SYDVKM. The CDR3 is 13 residues long. Here the CDR3 reads CASSQDRAYEQYF. For the CDR3, the DNA is TGTGCCAGCAGTCAGGACAGGGCCTACGAGCAGTACTTC.

The chain is built from TRBV7-8 and TRBJ1-5, with D perhaps TRBD1 (5 bases). V lost 1 base to trimming and J lost 7 bases, with 5 bases between them. This CDR3 has 12 amino acids. Germline V gene lookup returns CDR1 SGHVS and CDR2 FQNEAQ. DNA for the CDR3: TGTGCCAGCAGCTTAGAGGGGCAGCCCCAGCATTTT. Encoded protein: CASSLEGQPQHF.

J is TRBJ2-1 and V is TRBV9; 13 nucleotides align to TRBD2. Looked up from germline, CDR1 is SGDLS and CDR2 is YYNGEE. V dropped 4 bases and J dropped 4; count of bases not matched to a gene: 11. The CDR3 runs to 18 residues. CDR3 loop: CASSQGAGGLAGYNEQFF. The DNA of the CDR3 is TGTGCCAGCAGCCAGGGGGCGGGGGGACTAGCGGGGTACAATGAGCAGTTCTTC.

In this sample, this clone turned up a few times. The genes are TRBV21-1 and TRBJ2-5; the DNA was not used to check the table's D call, TRBD2. TRBV21-1 is an annotated pseudogene. The CDR3 consists of 15 residues. The CDR3 DNA reads as TGTGCCAGCAGCAATCTCCCCAAAGGAGGTGAGACCCAGTACTTC. Protein sequence: CASSNLPKGGETQYF.

In this sample, this clone turned up a few times. J is TRBJ2-5 and V is TRBV4-1; TRBD2 is a possible D gene (7 bases). Germline V gene data show CDR1 as MGHRA and CDR2 as YSYEKL. This CDR3 is built from 16 residues. V shed 3 bases and J shed 3 bases, with 17 bases lying between them. For the CDR3, the DNA is TGCGCCAGCAGCCAGGGCCCGGGGGGCGGGAAAGAGACCCAGTACTTC. Translating gives CASSQGPGGGKETQYF.